Below are 26 T cell receptor beta chains sequenced from a single sample in a study of blood T cells in healthy people across ages. Next came a second PCR, run for roughly 6 to 11 cycles, which used a sample-barcoded 5' primer along with a J-beta primer mix. A single record per CDR3 protein comes from TCRdb applying MiXCR to the 5' RACE reads. Found here are 750,000 to 950,000 distinct CDR3 sequences, just under 30% of them singletons; the top ten hold 10%. These sequences were also reported in another study, on T cells of mothers and their children.

Sequencing was done on a sample of blood. The receptors were gathered from a woman between 35 and 50 years old in good health.

The CDR3, as DNA: TGTGCCAGCACGGTGGGCACTGAAGCTTTCTTT. It codes for CASTVGTEAFF. The chain couples TRBV12-3 or TRBV12-4 to TRBJ1-1; D uncertain. The CDR3 spans 11 residues. V was shortened by 7 bases and J by 4 bases, with 7 bases between the two germline ends.

In the case of this clonotype: The junction shows a germline mismatch at one end, possibly a read error. The chain recombines TRBV6-6 with TRBJ2-1, with D perhaps TRBD2 (5 bases). This CDR3 contains 14 residues. Germline V CDR1 and CDR2: MNHNY, SVGAGI (reference sequence). CDR3 coding DNA: TGTGCCAGCAGATACTCGGCGGGTGGAGATGAGCAGTTCTTC. Encoded protein: CASRYSAGGDEQFF.

The chain joins TRBV24-1 to TRBJ2-1; 8 bases align to TRBD2. This CDR3 has 14 residues. Germline lookup yields CDR1 KGHDR and CDR2 SFDVKD. V dropped 3 bases and J dropped 12; count of bases not matched to a gene: 9. This chain's CDR3 is CATSDPTTSGGQFF. The CDR3 DNA sequence: TGTGCCACCAGTGATCCCACCACTAGCGGTGGGCAGTTCTTC.

At least ten counts were recorded for this clonotype. This chain joins TRBV4-1 and TRBJ2-1, with 12 bases matching TRBD2. The CDR3 contains 17 residues. Germline lookup yields CDR1 MGHRA and CDR2 YSYEKL. V lost 0 bases to trimming and J lost 4 bases; unmatched junction nucleotides: 4. This chain's CDR3 is CASSQDGLAGIYNEQFF. DNA for the CDR3: TGCGCCAGCAGCCAAGACGGACTAGCGGGGATATACAATGAGCAGTTCTTC.

This clonotype has just a few counts. This sequence may be a read error, since a much larger clone differs from it by one base. This rearrangement joins TRBV28 to TRBJ1-2, with TRBD1 as a possible D gene (6 bases). CDR3 size: 16 residues. From germline, CDR1 is MDHEN and CDR2 SYDVKM. The CDR3 DNA reads TGTGCCAGCAGCTCAGCAGGGGTTTACCAGAATTATGGCTGCACCTTC. This translates into CASSSAGVYQNYGCTF.

In its sample, this clonotype was seen many times. The chain combines TRBV6-6 with TRBJ2-7, with D possibly being TRBD1 or TRBD2 (5 bases each). CDR1 MNHNY and CDR2 SVGAGI come from the germline V gene (reference sequence). The CDR3 length is 14 residues. V was pared by 0 bases and J by 1 base, with 7 bases between. The CDR3 loop reads CASSYSGESYEQYF. In DNA form, the CDR3 reads TGTGCCAGCAGTTACTCGGGGGAGTCCTACGAGCAGTACTTC.

On this clonotype: Sequence at one end of the junction differs from germline and may be a read error. J is TRBJ1-5 and V is TRBV27; possibly TRBD1 for D (5 bases). Germline V lookup: CDR1 MNHEY, CDR2 SMNVEV (reference sequence). The CDR3 consists of 18 residues. The CDR3 loop reads CASRLWGNGPYSNQPQHF. CDR3 in DNA: TGTGCCAGCAGGTTATGGGGGAATGGGCCTTATAGCAATCAGCCCCAGCATTTT.

The chain links TRBV12-3 or TRBV12-4 to TRBJ2-1; 9 bases agree with TRBD1. The CDR3 runs 14 residues. V was pared by 6 bases and J by 5 bases, with 5 bases of the junction left unmatched. The CDR3 region is CASSWTGENNEQFF. The CDR3 DNA follows: TGTGCCAGCAGCTGGACAGGGGAAAACAATGAGCAGTTCTTC.

This clonotype was observed a few times. The chain employs TRBV2 and TRBJ2-1; no firm D call. This CDR3 has 12 residues. CDR1 and CDR2 from the germline V gene are SNHLY and FYNNEI. The V and J ends lost 7 bases and 10 bases respectively, with 14 bases between them. The CDR3 DNA reads TGTGCCAGCAATCTTTGGAGCGCCGAGCAGTTCTTC. Its protein is CASNLWSAEQFF.

The chain has TRBV27 and TRBJ2-1; 9 positions match TRBD1. The CDR3 runs 13 residues. V trimming: 3 bases; J trimming: 9 bases; junction bases outside the gene matches: 3. The germline V gene has CDR1 MNHEY and CDR2 SMNVEV (reference sequence). CDR3 sequence reads: CASSFGTGSEQFF. CDR3 bases: TGTGCCAGCAGTTTTGGGACAGGGAGTGAGCAGTTCTTC.

The gene calls are TRBV12-3 or TRBV12-4 and TRBJ2-4; 9 bases line up with TRBD1. The J call may not be correct, given that the DNA end is closer to TRBJ2-7. There are 14 residues in the CDR3. This CDR3 is CASMEQGARNEQYF. CDR3 nucleotides: TGTGCCAGCATGGAACAGGGGGCGAGAAACGAGCAGTACTTC.

About this clonotype: The conserved final phenylalanine or tryptophan is absent from the CDR3, which likely points to a read error. The chain recombines TRBV6-6 with TRBJ2-7; D is ambiguous. Between the trimmed V and J ends, which lost 4 bases and 0 bases, there was a span of 4 bases. This CDR3 has 12 amino acids. Germline V gene lookup returns CDR1 MNHNY and CDR2 SVGAGI (reference sequence). The CDR3, as DNA: TGTGCCAGCAGTTTATCCTCCTACGAGCAGTACTTG. Amino acid sequence: CASSLSSYEQYL.

This clonotype was picked up many times. This chain uses TRBV3-1 with TRBJ2-1; TRBD1 aligns across 8 bases. V lost 2 bases to trimming and J lost 2 bases; unmatched junction nucleotides: 8. CDR3 length: 17 residues. Per the germline V gene, CDR1 is LGHDT and CDR2 is YNNKEL (reference sequence). CDR3 in DNA: TGTGCCAGCAGCCAACAGGGGGCGCGGACTACCTACAATGAGCAGTTCTTC. This gives the protein CASSQQGARTTYNEQFF.

Concerning this clonotype itself: A much larger clone differs by one base, so this may be a read error. The rearrangement links TRBV28 to TRBJ2-5, with TRBD2 matching over 7 bases. The CDR3 spans 12 residues. V lost 5 bases and J lost 11; bases outside the gene matches: 8. The germline gives CDR1 MDHEN, CDR2 SYDVKM. Here the CDR3 reads CASSVLAEGQYF. For the CDR3, the DNA is TGTGCCAGCAGTGTTCTAGCGGAGGGGCAGTACTTC.

V usage is TRBV9 and J usage is TRBJ2-7; TRBD1 is a possible D gene (6 bases). Germline V gene data show CDR1 as SGDLS and CDR2 as YYNGEE. CDR3 length: 14 residues. Trimming pared 2 bases from V and 6 bases from J, leaving 15 bases between. CDR3 sequence reads: CASSVLDRGSEQYF. The CDR3 DNA is TGTGCCAGCAGCGTCTTGGACAGAGGAAGCGAGCAGTACTTC.

This clonotype turned up a few times. The chain employs TRBV20-1 and TRBJ1-2; TRBD1 aligns across 8 bases. The CDR3 is 14 amino acids. CDR1 is DFQATT and CDR2 is SNEGSKA in the germline V gene (reference sequence). V trimming: 4 bases; J trimming: 1 base; junction bases outside the gene matches: 5. Here the CDR3 DNA reads TGCAGTGCTACCCTCGGACAGGGTAACTATGGCTACACCTTC. Translating it yields CSATLGQGNYGYTF.

The rearrangement joins TRBV20-1 to TRBJ1-1; D gene uncertain. Trimming cost V 1 base and J 0 bases, with 9 bases left between them. In germline, CDR1 is DFQATT, CDR2 SNEGSKA (reference sequence). The CDR3 is 14 amino acids. The CDR3 DNA reads as TGCAGTGCTAGAGTCGGCAACATGAACACTGAAGCTTTCTTT. Its translation is CSARVGNMNTEAFF.

This clonotype was observed a handful of times. J is TRBJ2-1 and V is TRBV12-3 or TRBV12-4; D remains unclear. The CDR3 contains 13 residues. Trimming removed 3 bases from V and 6 bases from J, with 9 bases in between. The CDR3 nucleotides are TGTGCCAGCAGTTTTTCCTCGTGCAATGAGCAGTTCTTC. This sequence encodes CASSFSSCNEQFF.

This clonotype was counted a few times. The CDR3 DNA reads as TGTGCCAGCAGCCTACTGGGGACTAGCGGGGGGACAGATACGCAGTATTTT. Amino acid sequence: CASSLLGTSGGTDTQYF. The chain is built from TRBV7-3 and TRBJ2-3, with TRBD2 identical over 15 bases. V lost 5 bases and J lost 3; bases outside the gene matches: 6. The germline CDR1 and CDR2 sequences are SGHTA and FQGTGA. The CDR3 extends over 17 amino acids.

The chain has TRBV12-3 or TRBV12-4 and TRBJ1-2, with D hard to call. V lost 7 bases to trimming and J lost 1 base, with 7 bases between them. The CDR3 length is 12 residues. The CDR3, as DNA: TGTGCCAGCACCGTTCTTAACTATGGCTACACCTTC. Translation gives CASTVLNYGYTF.

V and J are TRBV6-1 and TRBJ2-7; 8 bases map to TRBD2. CDR3 length: 15 residues. CDR1 is MNHNS and CDR2 is SASEGT in the germline V gene. V lost 7 bases to trimming and J lost 4 bases; unmatched junction nucleotides: 12. The CDR3 bases are TGTGCCAGCACTGGAGGGGCTAGCGGGCGGTACGAGCAGTACTTC. Residues: CASTGGASGRYEQYF.

This clonotype was seen once. V and J are TRBV6-5 and TRBJ2-5, with TRBD2 identical over 10 bases. Near its end, the DNA agrees better with TRBJ2-7, so the J call may be wrong. The CDR3 has 15 residues. CDR1 and CDR2 from the germline V gene are MNHEY and SVGAGI. The CDR3 DNA reads TGTGCCAGCAGTGGTCCTAGCGGGAGAAACTACGAGCAGTACTTC. This encodes CASSGPSGRNYEQYF.

The chain recombines TRBV20-1 with TRBJ2-1; 10 bases agree with TRBD1. The CDR3 contains 18 residues. Germline CDR1 reads DFQATT; CDR2 reads SNEGSKA (reference sequence). Unmatched junction bases numbered 11, after V lost 0 bases and J lost 3 bases. The CDR3 loop is CSAREWTGGRGGYNEQFF. The DNA of the CDR3 is TGCAGTGCTAGAGAATGGACAGGGGGTAGGGGAGGCTACAATGAGCAGTTCTTC.

A remark on this clonotype: At one end, the junction sequence differs from germline, possibly due to a read error. The chain uses TRBV30 and TRBJ1-3; D possibly corresponds to TRBD1 (5 bases). The CDR3 runs to 14 residues. From germline, CDR1 is GTSNPN and CDR2 SVGIG (reference sequence). The CDR3 reads CACPDSSSGNTIYF. For the CDR3, the DNA is TGTGCCTGCCCCGACAGCTCCTCTGGAAACACTATATATTTT.

There are a few counts of this clonotype. The V gene is TRBV28, the J gene TRBJ2-3; 9 bases are a match to TRBD2. The trim removed 5 bases at V and 3 bases at J, leaving 9 bases unmatched. The germline CDR1 and CDR2 sequences are MDHEN and SYDVKM. This CDR3 has 16 amino acids. The chain's CDR3 is CASSRPPGLATDTQYF. The CDR3 DNA is TGTGCCAGCAGTCGCCCCCCGGGACTAGCAACAGATACGCAGTATTTT. Looking up the rest from reference TRBV28 and TRBJ2-3 gives the full variable domain: DVKVTQSSRYLVKRTGEKVFLECVQDMDHENMFWYRQDPGLGLRLIYFSYDVKMKEKGDIPEGYSVSREKKERFSLILESASTNQTSMYLCASSRPPGLATDTQYFGPGTRLTVL.

At least ten counts were recorded for this clonotype. The rearrangement joins TRBV7-3 to TRBJ2-7; 9 bases agree with TRBD2. Trimming took 5 bases from V and 2 from J; bases not matched to a gene: 7. Germline V CDR1 and CDR2: SGHTA, FQGTGA. The CDR3 extends over 15 amino acids. The DNA of the CDR3 is TGTGCCAGCAGCCACAGGACTAGCGAGGCCTACGAGCAGTACTTC. Protein sequence: CASSHRTSEAYEQYF.